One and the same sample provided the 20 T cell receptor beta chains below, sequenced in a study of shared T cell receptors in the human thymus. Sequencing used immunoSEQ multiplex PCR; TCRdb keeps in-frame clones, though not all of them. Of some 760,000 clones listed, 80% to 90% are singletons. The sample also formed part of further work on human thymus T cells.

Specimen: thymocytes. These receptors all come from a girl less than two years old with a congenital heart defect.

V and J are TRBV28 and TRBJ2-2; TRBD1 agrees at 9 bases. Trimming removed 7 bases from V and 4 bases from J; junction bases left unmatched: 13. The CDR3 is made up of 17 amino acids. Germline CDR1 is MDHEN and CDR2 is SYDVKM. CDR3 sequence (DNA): TGTGCCAGCATTAAGCCGGGACAGGGTAAGGGCACCGGGGAGCTGTTTTTT. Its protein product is CASIKPGQGKGTGELFF.

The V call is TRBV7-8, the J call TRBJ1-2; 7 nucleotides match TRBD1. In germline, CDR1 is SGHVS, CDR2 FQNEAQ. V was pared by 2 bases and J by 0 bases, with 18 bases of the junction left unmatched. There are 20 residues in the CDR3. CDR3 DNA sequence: TGTGCCAGCAGCTTATCCCCCCGACAGGGCCCGCAGGGGGCTAACTATGGCTACACCTTC. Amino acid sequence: CASSLSPRQGPQGANYGYTF.

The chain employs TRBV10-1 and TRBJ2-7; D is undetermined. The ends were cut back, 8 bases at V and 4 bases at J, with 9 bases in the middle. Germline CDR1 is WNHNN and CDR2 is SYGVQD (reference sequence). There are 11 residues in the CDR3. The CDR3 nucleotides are TGCGCCAGCCCGTACTCTTACGAGCAGTACTTC. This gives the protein CASPYSYEQYF.

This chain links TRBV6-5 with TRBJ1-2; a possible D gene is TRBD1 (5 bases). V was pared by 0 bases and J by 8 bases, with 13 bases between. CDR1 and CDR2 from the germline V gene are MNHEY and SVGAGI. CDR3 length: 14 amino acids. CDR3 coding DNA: TGTGCCAGCAGTTACTCGATCGTGGGGGGGGGCTACACCTTC. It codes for CASSYSIVGGGYTF.

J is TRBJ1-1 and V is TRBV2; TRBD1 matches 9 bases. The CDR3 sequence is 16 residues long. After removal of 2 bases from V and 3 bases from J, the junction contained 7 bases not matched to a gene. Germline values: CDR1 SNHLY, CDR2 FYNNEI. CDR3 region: CASSECDRGRDTEAFF. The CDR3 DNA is TGTGCCAGCAGTGAATGCGACAGGGGGAGGGACACTGAAGCTTTCTTT.

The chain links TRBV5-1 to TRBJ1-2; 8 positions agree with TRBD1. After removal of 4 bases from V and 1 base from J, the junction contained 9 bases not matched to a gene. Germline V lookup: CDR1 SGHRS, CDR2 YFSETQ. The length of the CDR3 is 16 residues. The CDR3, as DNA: TGCGCCAGCAGCGTTACCGGGGACAGGATTAACTATGGCTACACCTTC. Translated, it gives CASSVTGDRINYGYTF.

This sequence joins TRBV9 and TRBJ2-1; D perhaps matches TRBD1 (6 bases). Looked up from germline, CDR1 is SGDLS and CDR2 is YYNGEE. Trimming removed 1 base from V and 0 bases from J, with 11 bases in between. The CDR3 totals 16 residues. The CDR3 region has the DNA TGTGCCAGCAGCGTAACCGACAGGATCTCCTACAATGAGCAGTTCTTC. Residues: CASSVTDRISYNEQFF.

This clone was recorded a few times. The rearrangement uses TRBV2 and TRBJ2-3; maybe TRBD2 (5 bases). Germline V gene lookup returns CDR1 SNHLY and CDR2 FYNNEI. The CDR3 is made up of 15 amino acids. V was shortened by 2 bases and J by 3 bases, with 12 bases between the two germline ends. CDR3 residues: CASSEQDSLTDTQYF. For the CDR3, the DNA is TGTGCCAGCAGTGAACAGGACTCCCTAACAGATACGCAGTATTTT.

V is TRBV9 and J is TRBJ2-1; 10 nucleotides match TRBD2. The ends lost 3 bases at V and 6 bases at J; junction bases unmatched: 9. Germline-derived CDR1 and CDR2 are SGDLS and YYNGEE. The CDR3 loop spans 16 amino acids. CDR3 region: CASSATTSGTRNEQFF. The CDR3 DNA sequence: TGTGCCAGCAGCGCGACCACTAGCGGGACCCGCAATGAGCAGTTCTTC.

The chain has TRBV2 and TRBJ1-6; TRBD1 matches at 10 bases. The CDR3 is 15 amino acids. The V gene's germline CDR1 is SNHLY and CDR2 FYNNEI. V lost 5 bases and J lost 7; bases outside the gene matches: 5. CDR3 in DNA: TGTGCCAGCAGTTCCGGGACAGGGGTAAATTCACCCCTCCACTTT. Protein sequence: CASSSGTGVNSPLHF.

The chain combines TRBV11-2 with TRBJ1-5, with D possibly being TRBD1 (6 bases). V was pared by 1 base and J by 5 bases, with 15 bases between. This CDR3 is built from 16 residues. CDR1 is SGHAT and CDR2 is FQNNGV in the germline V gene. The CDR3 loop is CASSLAGQKDDQPQHF. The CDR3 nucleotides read TGTGCCAGCAGCTTAGCGGGACAAAAGGATGATCAGCCCCAGCATTTT. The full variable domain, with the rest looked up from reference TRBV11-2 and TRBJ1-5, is EAGVAQSPRYKIIEKRQSVAFWCNPISGHATLYWYQQILGQGPKLLIQFQNNGVVDDSQLPKDRFSAERLKGVDSTLKIQPAKLEDSAVYLCASSLAGQKDDQPQHFGDGTRLSIL.

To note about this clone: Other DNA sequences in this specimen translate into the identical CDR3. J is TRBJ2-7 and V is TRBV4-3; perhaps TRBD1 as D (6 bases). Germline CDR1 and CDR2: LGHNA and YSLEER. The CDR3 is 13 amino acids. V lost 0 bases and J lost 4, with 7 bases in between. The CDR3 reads CASSQDRGYEQYF. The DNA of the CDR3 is TGCGCCAGCAGCCAAGATAGGGGGTACGAGCAGTACTTC.

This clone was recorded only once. The DNA of the CDR3 is TGTGCCAGTAACAGGGCCGCGGGACTAGAGCGTAGCACAGATACGCAGTATTTT. This codes for CASNRAAGLERSTDTQYF. The chain is built from TRBV2 and TRBJ2-3; 8 bases fit TRBD2. This CDR3 region has 18 residues. Germline V gene lookup returns CDR1 SNHLY and CDR2 FYNNEI. V was pared by 9 bases and J by 0 bases, with 17 bases of the junction left unmatched.

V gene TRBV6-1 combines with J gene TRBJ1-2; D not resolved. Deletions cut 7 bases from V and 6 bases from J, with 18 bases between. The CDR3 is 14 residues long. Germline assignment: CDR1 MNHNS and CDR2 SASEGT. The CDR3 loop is CASTLRAPANGYTF. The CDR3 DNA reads TGTGCCAGCACGTTGAGGGCCCCTGCCAATGGCTACACCTTC.

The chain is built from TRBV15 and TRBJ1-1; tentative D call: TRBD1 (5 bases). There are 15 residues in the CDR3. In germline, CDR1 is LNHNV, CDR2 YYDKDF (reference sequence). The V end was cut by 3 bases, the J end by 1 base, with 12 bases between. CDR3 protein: CATSRRGHSNTEAFF. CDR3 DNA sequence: TGTGCCACCAGCAGGCGAGGACACTCGAACACTGAAGCTTTCTTT.

The CDR3 here is CASSSRDRYTGELFF. CDR3 sequence (DNA): TGTGCCAGCAGCTCCCGGGACAGATATACCGGGGAGCTGTTTTTT. The V and J genes are TRBV11-3 and TRBJ2-2, with 7 bases that match TRBD1. Losses at the gene ends were 4 bases for V and 5 bases for J; bases not matched to a gene: 7. CDR1 is SGHNT and CDR2 is YENEEA in the germline V gene. The CDR3 spans 15 residues. Complete variable domain (other parts from reference TRBV11-3 and TRBJ2-2): EAGVVQSPRYKIIEKKQPVAFWCNPISGHNTLYWYLQNLGQGPELLIRYENEEAVDDSQLPKDRFSAERLKGVDSTLKIQPAELGDSAVYLCASSSRDRYTGELFFGEGSRLTVL.

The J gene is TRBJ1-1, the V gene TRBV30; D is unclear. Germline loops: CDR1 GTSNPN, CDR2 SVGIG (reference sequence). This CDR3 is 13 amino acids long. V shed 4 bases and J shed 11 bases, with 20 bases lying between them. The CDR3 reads CAWMEREGTLAFF. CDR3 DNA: TGTGCCTGGATGGAGCGGGAGGGTACTTTGGCTTTCTTT.

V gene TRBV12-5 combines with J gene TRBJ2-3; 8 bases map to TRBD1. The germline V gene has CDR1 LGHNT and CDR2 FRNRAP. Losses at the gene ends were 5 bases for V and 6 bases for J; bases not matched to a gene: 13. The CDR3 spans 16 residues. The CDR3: CASGPATGDSNDTQYF. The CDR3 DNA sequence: TGTGCTAGTGGTCCCGCGACAGGGGACAGCAACGATACGCAGTATTTT.

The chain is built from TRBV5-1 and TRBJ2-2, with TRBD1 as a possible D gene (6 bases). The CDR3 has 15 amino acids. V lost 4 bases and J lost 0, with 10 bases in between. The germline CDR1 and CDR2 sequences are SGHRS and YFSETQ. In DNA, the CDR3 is TGCGCCAGCAGCAACCCAGGGGCGAACACCGGGGAGCTGTTTTTT. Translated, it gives CASSNPGANTGELFF.

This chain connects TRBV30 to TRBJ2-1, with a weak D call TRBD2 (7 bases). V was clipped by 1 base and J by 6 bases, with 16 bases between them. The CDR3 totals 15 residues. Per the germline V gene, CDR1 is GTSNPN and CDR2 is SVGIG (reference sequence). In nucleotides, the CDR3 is TGTGCCTGGAGTGGGAGGGGGGGCGCACCCAATGAGCAGTTCTTC. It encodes CAWSGRGGAPNEQFF.